What follows are 8 T cell receptor beta chains derived from one specimen sequenced in a study of T cells after yellow fever vaccination. Using its own MiXCR run on the 5' RACE reads, TCRdb lists one record per CDR3 protein. The profile shows under 250,000 distinct CDR3 sequences, less than 3.5% of them singletons. The specimen comprised CD4+ T cells sorted from PBMCs, sampled 10 days after the yellow fever booster vaccination. The source is a young man who received the YFV17D yellow fever vaccine.

This clonotype has ten or more counts. The genes are TRBV5-6 and TRBJ2-5; 8 positions match TRBD2. Germline trimming cut 5 bases from V and 4 bases from J; bases unmatched to any gene: 10. Per the germline V gene, CDR1 is SGHDT and CDR2 is YYEEEE. CDR3 length equals 15 residues. DNA for the CDR3: TGTGCCAGCAGTCCCCGGACTAGCCCCGGAGAGACCCAGTACTTC. It is translated as CASSPRTSPGETQYF.

This clonotype was counted at least ten times. CDR3 sequence (DNA): TGTGCCAGCTCGCCTGCGGGGGAAGGTGAAGCTTTCTTT. Translation gives CASSPAGEGEAFF. The V call is TRBV18, the J call TRBJ1-1, with D tentatively TRBD1 (5 bases). With 6 bases removed from V and 7 bases from J, the gap between germline ends came to 15 bases. CDR3 size: 13 residues. Germline V gives CDR1 KGHSH, CDR2 LQKENI. The full variable domain, completed using reference TRBV18 and TRBJ1-1, is NAGVMQNPRHLVRRRGQEARLRCSPMKGHSHVYWYRQLPEEGLKFMVYLQKENIIDESGMPKERFSAEFPKEGPSILRIQQVVRGDSAAYFCASSPAGEGEAFFGQGTRLTVV.

This clonotype showed up many times. In DNA form, the CDR3 reads TGCGCCAGCAGCTTGGGCTCCCCGGAGGATACGCAGTATTTT. It translates to CASSLGSPEDTQYF. The chain combines TRBV5-1 with TRBJ2-3; D gene unclear. Germline CDR1 is SGHRS and CDR2 is YFSETQ. The V and J ends lost 0 bases and 6 bases respectively, with 11 bases between them. This CDR3 spans 14 amino acids.

In this sample, this clonotype turned up many times. The genes are TRBV24-1 and TRBJ2-1, with 9 bases aligning to TRBD2. Germline V gene sequence: CDR1 KGHDR, CDR2 SFDVKD. V was pared by 0 bases and J by 7 bases, with 6 bases of the junction left unmatched. CDR3 length: 16 residues. Here the CDR3 reads CATSDLPSGGWNEQFF. Here the CDR3 DNA reads TGTGCCACCAGTGATTTGCCCAGCGGGGGGTGGAATGAGCAGTTCTTC.

This clonotype was found many times. This chain links TRBV12-3 or TRBV12-4 with TRBJ2-7; no clear D gene. The CDR3 sequence is 14 residues long. Trimming pared 0 bases from V and 3 bases from J, leaving 9 bases between. DNA for the CDR3: TGTGCCAGCAGTTTAGCGTCGGAGTACTACGAGCAGTACTTC. Protein product: CASSLASEYYEQYF.

This clonotype was seen repeatedly, ten times or more. This chain connects TRBV12-3 or TRBV12-4 to TRBJ1-5; D is unclear. This CDR3 is 15 amino acids long. Trimming took 3 bases from V and 7 from J, leaving 16 bases between them. DNA of the CDR3: TGTGCCAGCAGTTTCGACGGCGGGGAAGACCAGCCCCAGCATTTT. Its protein is CASSFDGGEDQPQHF.

The V call is TRBV7-9, the J call TRBJ2-6; no clear D. V lost 1 base and J lost 2, with 9 bases in between. The length of the CDR3 is 16 residues. Germline V lookup: CDR1 SEHNR, CDR2 FQNEAQ (reference sequence). The CDR3 spells CASSLDVAAGANVLTF. DNA of the CDR3: TGTGCCAGCAGCTTAGATGTTGCCGCTGGGGCCAACGTCCTGACTTTC. The full variable domain, rest sourced from reference TRBV7-9 and TRBJ2-6, is DTGVSQNPRHKITKRGQNVTFRCDPISEHNRLYWYRQTLGQGPEFLTYFQNEAQLEKSRLLSDRFSAERPKGSFSTLEIQRTEQGDSAMYLCASSLDVAAGANVLTFGAGSRLTVL.

This clonotype appeared a few times. The chain links TRBV7-2 to TRBJ2-1; 9 nucleotides line up with TRBD2. The CDR3 covers 19 residues. V lost 1 base, J lost 3 bases, and 13 bases stayed unmatched. CDR1 and CDR2 (germline): SGHTA, FQGNSA. The CDR3 DNA reads as TGTGCCAGCAGCTTAGACCCCCGGGCTAGCGGGGCCCGCTACAATGAGCAGTTCTTC. Translated, it gives CASSLDPRASGARYNEQFF.